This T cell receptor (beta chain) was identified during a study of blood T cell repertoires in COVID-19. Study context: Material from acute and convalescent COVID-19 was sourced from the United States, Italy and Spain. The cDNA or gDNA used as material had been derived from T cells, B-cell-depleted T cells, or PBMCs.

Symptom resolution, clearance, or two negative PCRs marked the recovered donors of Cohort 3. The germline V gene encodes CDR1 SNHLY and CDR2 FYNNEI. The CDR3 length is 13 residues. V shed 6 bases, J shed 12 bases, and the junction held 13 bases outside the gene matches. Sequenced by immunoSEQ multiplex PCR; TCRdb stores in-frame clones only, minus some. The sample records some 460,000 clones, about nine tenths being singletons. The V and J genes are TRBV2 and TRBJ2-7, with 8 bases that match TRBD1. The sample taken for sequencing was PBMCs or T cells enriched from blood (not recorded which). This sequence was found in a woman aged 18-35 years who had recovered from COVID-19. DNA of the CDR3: TGTGCCAGCAGCAACCAGGGGGCCTTAGAGTTGTACTTC. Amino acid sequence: CASSNQGALELYF.